This T cell receptor beta chain came from a study of T cell responses to AZD1222 COVID-19 vaccine. Regarding the study as a whole: Donors were mostly white British, more females; clonal diversity possibly underestimated. Seropositive at baseline were only six AZD1222 recipients.

Details on this clone: Its antigen is currently unknown.

Measured with immunoSEQ multiplex PCR; TCRdb has only the in-frame clones, and not every one. The sample has 150,000 or so clones, roughly nine tenths seen once; the top ten hold under 7%. The sequencing used peripheral blood, collected on day 0 of MenACWY control vaccination. The TCR was taken from an adult in good health.

The DNA of the CDR3 is TGTGCCACCCATTGGGGGCTTAATGAAAAACTGTTTTTT. Translation: CATHWGLNEKLFF. The chain uses TRBV6-5 and TRBJ1-4; maybe TRBD1 (6 bases). CDR3 size: 13 residues. V was shortened by 10 bases and J by 4 bases, with 13 bases between the two germline ends. The germline CDR1 and CDR2 sequences are MNHEY and SVGAGI.